This T cell receptor beta chain emerged from a study of OX40 agonist ivuxolimab in advanced cancers. Study-level information: Participants averaged approximately 65 years of age (range about 23 to 80) and were roughly 80% male. General study points: Compared with others, partial responders at 0.1-3.0 mg/kg displayed clonal expansion among the lowest. Some nonresponders also had low normalized T-cell clonal expansion. At 0.1 to 3.0 mg/kg and by week 6, clonal expansion occurred in CD4+ and CD8+ blood T cells.

Profiling relied on immunoSEQ multiplex PCR, and the TCRdb table lists in-frame clones only, not all of them. This table has about 64,000 clones, approximately 85% appearing once. This clone was seen a handful of times. The antigen is unknown. V gave up 1 base and J gave up 4 bases; unmatched junction bases: 4. The CDR3 spans 15 residues. The germline V gene encodes CDR1 MNHNS and CDR2 SASEGT. V and J are TRBV6-1 and TRBJ1-1; 9 bases are shared with TRBD1. The TCR originated in an adult with an advanced solid tumor such as melanoma, head and neck, liver or kidney cancer. This material consisted of CD4+ or CD8+ T cells sorted from blood, taken in a trial of the OX40 agonist ivuxolimab. This CDR3 is CASSEVATGGTEAFF. The CDR3 coding sequence is TGTGCCAGCAGTGAAGTAGCGACAGGGGGCACTGAAGCTTTCTTT.